Listed below are T cell receptor beta chains from one sample, sequenced in a study of blood T cell repertoires in COVID-19. Generated by immunoSEQ multiplex PCR, the TCRdb table keeps only in-frame clones and is missing some. The table records about 350,000 clones, roughly nine tenths of them present only once. Input material: PBMCs or T cells enriched from blood (not recorded which). The receptor set was obtained from a woman in her twenties or thirties who had recovered from COVID-19. Both conserved end residues are part of each CDR3.

>TRBV27
CASSHREGSGNTIYF
>TRBV7-2
CASSRDRGHNTGELFF
>TRBV19
CASRSTGGDYGYTF
>TRBV5-1
CASSLASSGASTDTQYF
>TRBV3-1/TRBV3-2
CASSHLGGGGSYEQYF
>TRBV14
CASSRGGHTGELFF
>TRBV7-2
CASSTNVLSSGNTIYF
>TRBV9
CASSGTGISEAFF
>TRBV27
CASSSRAPIYEQYF
>TRBV14
CASSRAQGFNSPLHF
>TRBV5-4
CASSLRTGFTTNEKLFF
>TRBV6-5
CASSVDRGDGYTF
>TRBV28
CASSLIPGQGHNSPLHF
>TRBV27
CASSLGGQRRRELFF
>TRBV19
CASSTGTGGDSRAYTDTQYF
>TRBV9
CASSVEGGGTSLSAYNEQFF
>TRBV24-1
CATSQGKHRFAGELFF
>TRBV3-1/TRBV3-2
CASSATDSNQPQHF
>TRBV24-1
CATSDSGGLDTQYF
>TRBV18
CASSPPGLAGGQSAQYF
>TRBV6-5
CASSYSTATGYTEAFF
>TRBV5-5
CASRPVAGTGNHEQYF
>TRBV5-1
CASSFTGPGGTDTQYF
>TRBV15
CATSHRAGLYGYTF
>TRBV5-4
CASRFDRDYEQYF
>TRBV7-6
CASSWGEGGDYGYTF
>TRBV29-1
CSARRESYNEQFF
>TRBV28
CASRGQNNGPLHF